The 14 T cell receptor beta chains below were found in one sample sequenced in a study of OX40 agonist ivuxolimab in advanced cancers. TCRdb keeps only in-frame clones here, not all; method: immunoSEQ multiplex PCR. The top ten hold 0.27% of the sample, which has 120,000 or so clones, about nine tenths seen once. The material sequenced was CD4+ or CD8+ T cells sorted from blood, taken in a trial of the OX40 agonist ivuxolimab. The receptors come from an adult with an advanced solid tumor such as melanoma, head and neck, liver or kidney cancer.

CDR3 loop: CASSGTGGELFF. The CDR3 DNA reads as TGTGCCAGCAGTGGGACGGGCGGGGAGCTGTTTTTT. The chain employs TRBV25-1 and TRBJ2-2; no clear D. V lost 4 bases, J lost 7 bases, and 7 bases lay in between. This CDR3 is built from 12 residues. The V gene's germline CDR1 is MGHDK and CDR2 SYGVNS.

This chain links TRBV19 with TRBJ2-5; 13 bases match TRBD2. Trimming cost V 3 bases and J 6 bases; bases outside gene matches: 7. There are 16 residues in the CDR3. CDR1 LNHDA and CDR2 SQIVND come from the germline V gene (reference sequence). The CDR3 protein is CASSMRTSGSSKTQYF. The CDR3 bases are TGTGCCAGTAGTATGAGGACTAGCGGGAGTTCAAAGACCCAGTACTTC.

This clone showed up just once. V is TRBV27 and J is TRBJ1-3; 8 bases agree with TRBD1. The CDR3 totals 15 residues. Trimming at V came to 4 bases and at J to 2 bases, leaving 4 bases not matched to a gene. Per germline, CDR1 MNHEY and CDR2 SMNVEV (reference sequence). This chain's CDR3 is CASSYSGGPGNTIYF. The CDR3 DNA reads TGTGCCAGCAGTTACTCAGGGGGCCCTGGAAACACCATATATTTT.

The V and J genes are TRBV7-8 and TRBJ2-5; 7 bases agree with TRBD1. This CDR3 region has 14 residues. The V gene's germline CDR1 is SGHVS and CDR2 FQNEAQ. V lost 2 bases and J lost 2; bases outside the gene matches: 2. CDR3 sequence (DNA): TGTGCCAGCAGCTTATTGACAGGGCAAGAGACCCAGTACTTC. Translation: CASSLLTGQETQYF.

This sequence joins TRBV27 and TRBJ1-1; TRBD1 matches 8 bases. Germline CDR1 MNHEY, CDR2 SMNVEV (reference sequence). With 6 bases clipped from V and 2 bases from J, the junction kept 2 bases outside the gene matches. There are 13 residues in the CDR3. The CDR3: CASSDRGNTEAFF. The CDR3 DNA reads TGTGCCAGCAGCGACAGGGGCAACACTGAAGCTTTCTTT.

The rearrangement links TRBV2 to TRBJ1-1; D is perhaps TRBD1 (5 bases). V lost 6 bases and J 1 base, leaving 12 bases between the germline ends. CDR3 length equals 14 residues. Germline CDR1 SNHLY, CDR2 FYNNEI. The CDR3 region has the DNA TGTGCCAGCAGCTACAGGTCCACGAACACTGAAGCTTTCTTT. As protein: CASSYRSTNTEAFF.

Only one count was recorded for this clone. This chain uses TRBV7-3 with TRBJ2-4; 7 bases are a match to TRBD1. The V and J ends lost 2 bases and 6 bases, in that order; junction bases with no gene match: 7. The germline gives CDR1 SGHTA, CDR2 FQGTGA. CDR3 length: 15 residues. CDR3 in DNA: TGTGCCAGCAGCTTAGGACAGGTCGCTGGAAACATTCAGTACTTC. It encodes CASSLGQVAGNIQYF.

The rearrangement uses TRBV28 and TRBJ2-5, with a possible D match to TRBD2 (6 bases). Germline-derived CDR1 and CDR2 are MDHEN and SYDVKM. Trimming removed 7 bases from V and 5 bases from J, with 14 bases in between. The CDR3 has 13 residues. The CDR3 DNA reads TGTGCCAGCAATGGAGGGAGCCTGGAGACCCAGTACTTC. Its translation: CASNGGSLETQYF.

For the CDR3, the DNA is TGTGCCAGCTCAAGACTAACGTCTAGCTCCTACAATGAGCAGTTCTTC. Amino acid sequence: CASSRLTSSSYNEQFF. The J gene is TRBJ2-1, the V gene TRBV18, with TRBD2 as a possible D gene (5 bases). The germline V and J ends were trimmed by 5 bases and 0 bases, with 14 bases remaining between them. This CDR3 is 16 amino acids long. Germline V gene data show CDR1 as KGHSH and CDR2 as LQKENI.

CDR3 sequence (DNA): TGTGCCAGCAGTGAATATTTAGCGGGGGGGCAAACAGATACGCAGTATTTT. Encoded protein: CASSEYLAGGQTDTQYF. The chain is built from TRBV6-1 and TRBJ2-3, with TRBD2 matching 11 bases. The CDR3 covers 17 residues. V lost 2 bases, J lost 3 bases, and 7 bases stayed unmatched. Germline CDR1 MNHNS, CDR2 SASEGT.

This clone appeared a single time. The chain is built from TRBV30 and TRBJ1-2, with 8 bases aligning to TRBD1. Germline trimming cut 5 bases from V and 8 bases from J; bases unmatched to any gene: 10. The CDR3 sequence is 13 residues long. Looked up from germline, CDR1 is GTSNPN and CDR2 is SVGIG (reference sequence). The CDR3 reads CAWARDRPQGYTF. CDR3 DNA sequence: TGTGCCTGGGCACGGGACAGGCCGCAGGGCTACACCTTC.

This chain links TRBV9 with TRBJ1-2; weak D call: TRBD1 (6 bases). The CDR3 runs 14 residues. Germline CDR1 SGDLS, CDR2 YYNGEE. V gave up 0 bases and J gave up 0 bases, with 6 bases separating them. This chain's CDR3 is CASSVGTANYGYTF. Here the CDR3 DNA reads TGTGCCAGCAGCGTAGGGACAGCTAACTATGGCTACACCTTC.

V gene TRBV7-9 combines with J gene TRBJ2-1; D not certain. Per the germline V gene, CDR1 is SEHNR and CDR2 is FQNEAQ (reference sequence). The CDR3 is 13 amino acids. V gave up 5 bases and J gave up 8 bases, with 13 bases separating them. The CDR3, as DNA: TGTGCCAGCAGCCTTTTGGGTTCTGATGAGCAGTTCTTC. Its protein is CASSLLGSDEQFF.

CDR3 bases: TGTGCCAGCAGCTTAGTGGGAAGAGAGACCCAGTACTTC. Its protein product is CASSLVGRETQYF. This chain connects TRBV7-2 to TRBJ2-5; the D is unclear. Trimming cost V 1 base and J 4 bases, with 7 bases left between them. Germline CDR1 SGHTA, CDR2 FQGNSA. The CDR3 has 13 residues.